This T cell receptor (beta chain) was observed in a study of cytomegalovirus exposure and HLA in healthy donors. Overall study context: Earlier, 150 million to 200 million T cells were analyzed, and 90 million to 140 million unique TCR beta sequences were found among them.

The study's findings and limits: Across donors, most TCRs were seen rarely, yet some public ones were widespread. The study put 150 or so TCR beta chains on its list as cytomegalovirus-associated. According to a later analysis, donors in an Asian-associated ancestry cluster reportedly had fewer N-insertions than the approximately 670-donor mean.

Primers for the PCR totalled 60 Vbeta and 13 Jbeta. This table comes from immunoSEQ multiplex PCR, and its TCRdb copy is limited to in-frame clones, with some not included. The table lists some 100,000 clones, 60% to 85% of them singletons. This clone has a handful of counts. Antigen: not known. Material for sequencing was PBMCs. This clonotype was obtained from a man over 45 in good health and CMV-seropositive.

CDR3 bases: TGTGCCAGCAGTTACAATCTCAGGTCTTATGGCTACACCTTC. Its translation is CASSYNLRSYGYTF. This sequence joins TRBV27 and TRBJ1-2; D is uncertain. Trimming left V 4 bases short and J 5 bases short, with 14 bases between. The germline gives CDR1 MNHEY, CDR2 SMNVEV (reference sequence). This CDR3 region has 14 residues.